This entry lists 23 T cell receptor beta chains sequenced from one sample in a study of blood T cell repertoires in COVID-19. Sequencing used immunoSEQ multiplex PCR; TCRdb keeps in-frame clones, though not all of them. The sample contains about 220,000 clones, around 86% of which appear only once. What was sequenced was peripheral blood. The origin of the receptors is a woman in her seventies with COVID-19, enrolled during active disease.

The chain couples TRBV28 to TRBJ1-2; 8 nucleotides line up with TRBD1. CDR1 is MDHEN, CDR2 SYDVKM, per germline. V trimming: 1 base; J trimming: 4 bases; junction bases outside the gene matches: 17. This CDR3 contains 19 residues. The CDR3 nucleotides are TGTGCCAGCAGTTTATCTCGGACAGGGACCACTCCCATTTCCTATGGCTACACCTTC. Its protein is CASSLSRTGTTPISYGYTF.

This clone is a singleton in its sample. The rearrangement uses TRBV18 and TRBJ2-3; 15 bases are shared with TRBD2. The CDR3 covers 18 residues. In germline, CDR1 is KGHSH, CDR2 LQKENI. V was clipped by 0 bases and J by 5 bases; unmatched bases: 6. The CDR3 bases are TGTGCCAGCTCACCACCGGGACTAGCGGGAGGAGGGAAAGATACGCAGTATTTT. Amino acid sequence: CASSPPGLAGGGKDTQYF. Variable domain in full (rest from reference TRBV18 and TRBJ2-3): NAGVMQNPRHLVRRRGQEARLRCSPMKGHSHVYWYRQLPEEGLKFMVYLQKENIIDESGMPKERFSAEFPKEGPSILRIQQVVRGDSAAYFCASSPPGLAGGGKDTQYFGPGTRLTVL.

This chain joins TRBV29-1 and TRBJ2-4, with D hard to call. Germline V gene lookup returns CDR1 SQVTM and CDR2 ANQGSEA. Trimming took 3 bases from V and 0 from J, leaving 6 bases between them. The length of the CDR3 is 13 residues. Written as DNA, the CDR3 is TGCAGCGTTGACCCCATAGCCAAAAACATTCAGTACTTC. Translating gives CSVDPIAKNIQYF.

The rearrangement joins TRBV5-1 to TRBJ2-1, with D unresolved. The CDR3 has 13 amino acids. Per the germline V gene, CDR1 is SGHRS and CDR2 is YFSETQ. V dropped 4 bases and J dropped 5 bases, with 10 bases sitting between them. CDR3 in DNA: TGCGCCAGCAGCCCCTTGGCGGACAATGAGCAGTTCTTC. This sequence encodes CASSPLADNEQFF.

V gene TRBV27 combines with J gene TRBJ2-5, with TRBD2 matching over 8 bases. Germline trimming cut 9 bases from V and 3 bases from J; bases unmatched to any gene: 12. CDR3 length equals 15 residues. Germline V gene lookup returns CDR1 MNHEY and CDR2 SMNVEV (reference sequence). The DNA for the CDR3 is TGTGCCAGTACCCTCCGGGGGCGGGGGGAAGAGACCCAGTACTTC. This gives the protein CASTLRGRGEETQYF.

The chain uses TRBV9 and TRBJ1-3; D is undetermined. Germline V lookup: CDR1 SGDLS, CDR2 YYNGEE. Trimming pared 0 bases from V and 5 bases from J, leaving 12 bases between. The CDR3 sequence is 15 residues long. CDR3 loop: CASSVGDSDRNTIYF. The CDR3 DNA reads TGTGCCAGCAGCGTAGGTGACTCTGATAGAAACACCATATATTTT.

The CDR3 nucleotides are TGTGCCAGCAATGAACAGGTCTATCAGCCCCAGCATTTT. It is translated as CASNEQVYQPQHF. V gene TRBV28 combines with J gene TRBJ1-5, with D possibly matching TRBD1 (5 bases). V lost 7 bases and J lost 5, with 12 bases in between. CDR1 is MDHEN, CDR2 SYDVKM, per germline. The CDR3 loop spans 13 amino acids.

V gene TRBV28 combines with J gene TRBJ1-5, with D maybe TRBD1 (5 bases). The CDR3 contains 14 residues. The V end lost 3 bases, the J end lost 7 bases, and 13 bases lay between the germline ends. Germline CDR1 and CDR2: MDHEN and SYDVKM. The CDR3 DNA sequence: TGTGCCAGCAGTTTCCCCCAGGGAAGGCAGCCCCAGCATTTT. It yields the protein CASSFPQGRQPQHF.

The V and J genes are TRBV21-1 and TRBJ2-1; TRBD1 is the table's D call, not checked against the DNA. TRBV21-1 corresponds to a pseudogene. The CDR3 length is 16 residues. In DNA form, the CDR3 reads TGTGCCAGCAGCCCGCCGACAGGGAAGCTCCGCAATGAGCAGTTCTTC. It codes for CASSPPTGKLRNEQFF.

This chain connects TRBV18 to TRBJ1-5; D may be TRBD1 (5 bases). The V end was cut by 4 bases, the J end by 1 base, with 20 bases between. Germline CDR1 KGHSH, CDR2 LQKENI. There are 18 residues in the CDR3. The chain's CDR3 is CASSLESQGTWSNQPQHF. As DNA, the CDR3 is TGTGCCAGCTCACTTGAATCGCAGGGAACGTGGAGCAATCAGCCCCAGCATTTT.

This chain joins TRBV6-2 or TRBV6-3 and TRBJ2-1, with 7 bases matching TRBD2. J was trimmed by 2 bases and V by 2 bases; bases with no gene match: 6. Germline V lookup: CDR1 MNHEY, CDR2 SVGEGT. The CDR3 covers 16 residues. The CDR3 bases are TGTGCCAGCAGTTACGTCGCGGGAGTCCCCTACAATGAGCAGTTCTTC. Translating it yields CASSYVAGVPYNEQFF.

This clone has at least ten counts. The CDR3 loop reads CASRSSGQAHTGELFF. The CDR3 nucleotides are TGTGCCAGCAGGTCTAGCGGCCAGGCCCACACCGGGGAGCTGTTTTTT. The chain employs TRBV2 and TRBJ2-2; TRBD2 matches 7 bases. The CDR3 covers 16 residues. The germline CDR1 and CDR2 sequences are SNHLY and FYNNEI. Unmatched junction bases numbered 10, after V lost 6 bases and J lost 3 bases.

The chain is built from TRBV27 and TRBJ2-5, with 10 bases aligning to TRBD2. CDR1 and CDR2 (germline): MNHEY, SMNVEV (reference sequence). V shed 6 bases, J shed 2 bases, and the junction held 6 bases outside the gene matches. CDR3 size: 15 residues. This CDR3 reads CASRRAGGYQETQYF. Here the CDR3 DNA reads TGTGCCAGCAGGAGAGCGGGAGGGTATCAAGAGACCCAGTACTTC.

The rearrangement uses TRBV2 and TRBJ2-7; 14 bases align to TRBD2. The V and J ends lost 6 bases and 2 bases, in that order; junction bases with no gene match: 6. Germline V gene sequence: CDR1 SNHLY, CDR2 FYNNEI. This CDR3 is built from 16 residues. Here the CDR3 reads CASSEGLAGEPYEQYF. The CDR3 DNA reads as TGTGCCAGCAGCGAGGGACTAGCGGGGGAACCCTACGAGCAGTACTTC.

The chain is built from TRBV21-1 and TRBJ2-2; TRBD2, the table's D call, was not compared with the DNA. TRBV21-1 is tagged as a pseudogene. The length of the CDR3 is 21 residues. The CDR3 region has the DNA TGTGCCAGCAGAGGTTCTTGGGAGGGGAGGAGACTAGCGGGAGACACCGGGGAGCTGTTTTTT. Translating gives CASRGSWEGRRLAGDTGELFF.

The chain is built from TRBV19 and TRBJ1-1, with D unclear. V was cut by 5 bases and J by 5 bases, with 18 bases left in between. The CDR3 has 15 residues. Germline V lookup: CDR1 LNHDA, CDR2 SQIVND (reference sequence). DNA of the CDR3: TGTGCCAGTAGTCCTTCAGGAGGGCTCCGGACTGAAGCTTTCTTT. The encoded protein is CASSPSGGLRTEAFF.

The chain links TRBV18 to TRBJ1-5; 10 nucleotides align to TRBD1. V dropped 3 bases and J dropped 5; count of bases not matched to a gene: 4. CDR3 length: 15 amino acids. Looked up from germline, CDR1 is KGHSH and CDR2 is LQKENI. The CDR3 nucleotides are TGTGCCAGCTCACCGGGACAGGGGATAGATCAGCCCCAGCATTTT. Encoded protein: CASSPGQGIDQPQHF.

The genes are TRBV19 and TRBJ1-1, with 9 nucleotides matching TRBD1. J was trimmed by 3 bases and V by 7 bases; bases with no gene match: 12. The CDR3 totals 16 residues. Germline V gives CDR1 LNHDA, CDR2 SQIVND (reference sequence). The DNA for the CDR3 is TGTGCCAGTATCCGACTGACAGGGGGTTCGGACACTGAAGCTTTCTTT. It translates to CASIRLTGGSDTEAFF.

The J gene is TRBJ1-5, the V gene TRBV6-2 or TRBV6-3; D perhaps matches TRBD1 (6 bases). The CDR3 has 16 residues. V dropped 6 bases and J dropped 1 base, with 16 bases sitting between them. From germline, CDR1 is MNHEY and CDR2 SVGEGT. In nucleotides, the CDR3 is TGTGCCAGCAGCCGGACAGCCAAACGGAGCAATCAGCCCCAGCATTTT. It yields the protein CASSRTAKRSNQPQHF.

V is TRBV5-1 and J is TRBJ2-1; the match to TRBD1 covers 7 bases. CDR1 is SGHRS and CDR2 is YFSETQ in the germline V gene. The CDR3 extends over 17 amino acids. Trimming at V came to 4 bases and at J to 0 bases, leaving 10 bases not matched to a gene. The chain's CDR3 is CASSQQGTKGSYNEQFF. As DNA, the CDR3 is TGCGCCAGCAGCCAACAGGGGACCAAGGGCTCCTACAATGAGCAGTTCTTC.

The chain uses TRBV6-4 and TRBJ1-3; TRBD1 matches 11 bases. The V gene's germline CDR1 is MRHNA and CDR2 SNTAGT. The V gene end was trimmed by 4 bases and the J gene end by 0 bases; junction bases not matched to a gene: 8. This CDR3 has 18 amino acids. The chain's CDR3 is CASSGTGTGGCSGNTIYF. The CDR3 region has the DNA TGTGCCAGCAGTGGAACCGGGACAGGGGGATGCTCTGGAAACACCATATATTTT.

Only a few counts were recorded for this clone. At one of its ends the junction is not consistent with the germline gene, which may arise from a read error. The chain recombines TRBV20-1 with TRBJ1-1, with TRBD1 as a possible D gene (6 bases). The germline V gene encodes CDR1 DFQATT and CDR2 SNEGSKA (reference sequence). The CDR3 contains 10 residues. The CDR3 DNA reads as TGCAGTGCTATGGGGGCCTGGAGTCTCTTT. Translation gives CSAMGAWSLF.

The CDR3 DNA reads TGTGCCAGCAGAGGATTTGGGCCCTCCACCGGGGAGCTGTTTTTT. The encoded protein is CASRGFGPSTGELFF. The J gene is TRBJ2-2, the V gene TRBV2; D unclear. Germline CDR1 and CDR2: SNHLY and FYNNEI. V gave up 6 bases and J gave up 4 bases, with 15 bases separating them. The CDR3 spans 15 residues.